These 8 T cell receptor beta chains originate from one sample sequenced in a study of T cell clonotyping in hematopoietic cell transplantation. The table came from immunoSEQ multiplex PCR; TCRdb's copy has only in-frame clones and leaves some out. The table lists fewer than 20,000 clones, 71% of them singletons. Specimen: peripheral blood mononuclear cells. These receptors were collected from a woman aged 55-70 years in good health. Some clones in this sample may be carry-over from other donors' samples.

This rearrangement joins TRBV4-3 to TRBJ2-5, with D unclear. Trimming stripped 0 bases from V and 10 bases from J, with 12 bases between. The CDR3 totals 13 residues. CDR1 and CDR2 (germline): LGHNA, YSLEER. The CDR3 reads CASSQEARTHQYF. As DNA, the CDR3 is TGCGCCAGCAGCCAAGAAGCCCGGACCCACCAGTACTTC.

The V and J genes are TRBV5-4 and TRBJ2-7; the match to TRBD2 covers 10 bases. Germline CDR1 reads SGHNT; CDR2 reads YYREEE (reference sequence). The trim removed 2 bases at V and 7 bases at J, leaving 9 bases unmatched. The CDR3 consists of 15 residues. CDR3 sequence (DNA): TGTGCCAGCAGCTTTACCAGCGGGGGGGCTTGGGAGCAGTACTTC. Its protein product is CASSFTSGGAWEQYF.

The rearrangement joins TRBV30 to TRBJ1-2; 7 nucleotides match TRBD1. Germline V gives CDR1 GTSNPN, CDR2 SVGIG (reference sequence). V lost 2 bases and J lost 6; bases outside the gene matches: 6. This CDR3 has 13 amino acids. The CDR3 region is CAWSLDRVDGYTF. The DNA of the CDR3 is TGTGCCTGGAGTTTAGACAGGGTAGATGGCTACACCTTC.

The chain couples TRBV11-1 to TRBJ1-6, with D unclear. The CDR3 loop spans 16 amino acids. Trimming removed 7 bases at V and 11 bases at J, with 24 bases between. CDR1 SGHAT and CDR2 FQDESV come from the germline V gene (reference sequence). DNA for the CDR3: TGTGCCAGCAACGATACCCCAAACATAAGGTCCCCACCCCTCCACTTT. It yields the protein CASNDTPNIRSPPLHF.

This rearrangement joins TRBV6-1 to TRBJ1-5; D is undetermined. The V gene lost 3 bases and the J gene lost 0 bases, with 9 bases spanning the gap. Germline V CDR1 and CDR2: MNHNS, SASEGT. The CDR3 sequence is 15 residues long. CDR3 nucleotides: TGTGCCAGCAGTGAGGGCGGTTATAGCAATCAGCCCCAGCATTTT. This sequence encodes CASSEGGYSNQPQHF.

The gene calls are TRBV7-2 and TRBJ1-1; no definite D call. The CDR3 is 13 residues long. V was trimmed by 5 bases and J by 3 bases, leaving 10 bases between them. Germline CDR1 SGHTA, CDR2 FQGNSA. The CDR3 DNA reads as TGTGCCAGCAGCGCCCAAGGTTACACTGAAGCTTTCTTT. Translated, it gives CASSAQGYTEAFF.

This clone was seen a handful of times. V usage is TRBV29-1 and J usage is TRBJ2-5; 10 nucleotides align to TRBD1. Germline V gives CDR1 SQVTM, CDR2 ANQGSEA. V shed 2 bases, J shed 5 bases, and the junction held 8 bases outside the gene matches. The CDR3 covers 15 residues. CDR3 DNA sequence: TGCAGCGTTGAATGGGACAGGGGTCCATGGGAGACCCAGTACTTC. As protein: CSVEWDRGPWETQYF.

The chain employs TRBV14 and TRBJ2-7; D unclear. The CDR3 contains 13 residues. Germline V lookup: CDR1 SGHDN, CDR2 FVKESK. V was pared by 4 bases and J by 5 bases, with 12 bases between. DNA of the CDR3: TGTGCCAGCAGCCCGAAGGGTAGCAACGAGCAGTACTTC. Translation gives CASSPKGSNEQYF.